This T cell receptor (beta chain) was sequenced for a study of blood T cell repertoires in COVID-19. Whole-study context: Researchers got acute and convalescent COVID-19 samples from the United States, Italy and Spain. Sources were T cells, B-cell-depleted T cells, or PBMCs; the material itself was cDNA or gDNA.

Clones were read by immunoSEQ multiplex PCR, and TCRdb kept only the in-frame ones, dropping some. The sample holds a few hundred thousand clones, 89% seen once. The specimen sequenced was peripheral blood. The clonotype was recovered from a man in his fifties with acute or convalescent COVID-19.

In nucleotides, the CDR3 is TGCAGCGTTCAGCGGGGAAACAATTCACCCCTCCACTTT. It specifies CSVQRGNNSPLHF. This chain links TRBV29-1 with TRBJ1-6; D gene uncertain. CDR3 length equals 13 residues. The germline CDR1 and CDR2 sequences are SQVTM and ANQGSEA. The V and J ends lost 5 bases and 7 bases respectively, with 12 bases between them.